The rows below give T cell receptor beta chains drawn from one sample of a study of control samples from healthy donors and cancer patients. Assay used: immunoSEQ multiplex PCR; TCRdb lists only in-frame clones, some missing. The sample shows about 75,000 clones, about 93% of them seen only once. Sequencing was performed on blood. The receptors come from a woman in her thirties or forties in good health. Both conserved end residues are part of each CDR3. The order of the fields is CDR3 protein, CDR3 DNA, clone size, J gene, V gene, D gene. The D gene is left open where the match is weak. Where a row states a size, it is once, few, many or the class of an expanded clone; other rows omit it.

CDR3 protein: CASSGEGDTEAFF; CDR3 DNA: TGTGCCAGCAGTGGAGAGGGGGACACTGAAGCTTTCTTT; clone size: .; J gene: TRBJ1-1; V gene: TRBV6-4; D gene: .
CDR3 protein: CASSLAALDEQFF; CDR3 DNA: TGCGCCAGCAGCTTAGCAGCTCTAGATGAGCAGTTCTTC; clone size: .; J gene: TRBJ2-1; V gene: TRBV5-1; D gene: .
CDR3 protein: CASSSPGTSDTDTQYF; CDR3 DNA: TGTGCCAGCAGCTCCCCCGGGACTAGCGATACAGATACGCAGTATTTT; clone size: .; J gene: TRBJ2-3; V gene: TRBV7-3; D gene: TRBD2
CDR3 protein: CASRPGANGNTIYF; CDR3 DNA: TGCGCCAGCAGACCAGGGGCGAATGGAAACACCATATATTTT; clone size: .; J gene: TRBJ1-3; V gene: TRBV10-2; D gene: .
CDR3 protein: CASSDRDNKNIQYF; CDR3 DNA: TGTGCCAGCAGCGATCGGGACAACAAAAACATTCAGTACTTC; clone size: .; J gene: TRBJ2-4; V gene: TRBV9; D gene: .
CDR3 protein: CASSYSGGGEFF; CDR3 DNA: TGTGCCAGCAGTTACTCGGGGGGTGGGGAGTTCTTC; clone size: .; J gene: TRBJ2-1; V gene: TRBV6-5; D gene: .
CDR3 protein: CATSRRGGGNQPQHF; CDR3 DNA: TGTGCCACCAGCAGAAGAGGGGGCGGCAATCAGCCCCAGCATTTT; clone size: .; J gene: TRBJ1-5; V gene: TRBV24-1; D gene: TRBD1
CDR3 protein: CASSEQGAGTEAFF; CDR3 DNA: TGTGCCAGCAGCGAACAGGGGGCTGGAACTGAAGCTTTCTTT; clone size: .; J gene: TRBJ1-1; V gene: TRBV11-2; D gene: TRBD1
CDR3 protein: CASSLGGQGSDTQYF; CDR3 DNA: TGCGCCAGCAGCTTAGGAGGGCAGGGATCAGATACGCAGTATTTT; clone size: few; J gene: TRBJ2-3; V gene: TRBV5-1; D gene: .
CDR3 protein: CASSPKRAPYEQYF; CDR3 DNA: TGTGCCAGTAGTCCTAAGCGGGCCCCCTACGAGCAGTACTTC; clone size: .; J gene: TRBJ2-7; V gene: TRBV19; D gene: .
CDR3 protein: CASTGMGTEAFF; CDR3 DNA: TGTGCCAGCACGGGGATGGGGACTGAAGCTTTCTTT; clone size: .; J gene: TRBJ1-1; V gene: TRBV6-5; D gene: .
CDR3 protein: CASSQPRGRRETQYF; CDR3 DNA: TGTGCCAGCAGTCAACCCAGGGGGCGCCGAGAGACCCAGTACTTC; clone size: .; J gene: TRBJ2-5; V gene: TRBV28; D gene: TRBD1
CDR3 protein: CASSRSGTGGSYTF; CDR3 DNA: TGTGCCAGCAGTCGCTCCGGGACAGGGGGAAGCTACACCTTC; clone size: .; J gene: TRBJ1-2; V gene: TRBV6-5; D gene: TRBD1
CDR3 protein: CASSDGLQYGYTF; CDR3 DNA: TGTGCCAGCAGCGATGGACTGCAGTATGGCTACACCTTC; clone size: .; J gene: TRBJ1-2; V gene: TRBV5-5; D gene: .
CDR3 protein: CASSITGQGVYEQYF; CDR3 DNA: TGTGCCAGCAGCATCACGGGACAGGGGGTCTACGAGCAGTACTTC; clone size: .; J gene: TRBJ2-7; V gene: TRBV5-4; D gene: TRBD1
CDR3 protein: CASALGRGQGDYEQYF; CDR3 DNA: TGTGCTAGTGCCCTGGGCCGGGGACAGGGTGACTACGAGCAGTACTTC; clone size: .; J gene: TRBJ2-7; V gene: TRBV12-5; D gene: TRBD1
CDR3 protein: CASSLVGAVGENTEAFF; CDR3 DNA: TGTGCCAGCAGCTTAGTTGGGGCGGTGGGAGAGAACACTGAAGCTTTCTTT; clone size: .; J gene: TRBJ1-1; V gene: TRBV7-9; D gene: .
CDR3 protein: CASSYGGTGEKLFF; CDR3 DNA: TGTGCCAGCAGTTACGGGGGGACGGGCGAAAAACTGTTTTTT; clone size: once; J gene: TRBJ1-4; V gene: TRBV6-2/TRBV6-3; D gene: .
CDR3 protein: CASSLSWGFQETQYF; CDR3 DNA: TGTGCCAGCAGCTTATCCTGGGGTTTCCAAGAGACCCAGTACTTC; clone size: .; J gene: TRBJ2-5; V gene: TRBV7-8; D gene: .
CDR3 protein: CASSLPGTNTGELFF; CDR3 DNA: TGTGCCAGCAGCTTGCCCGGGACGAACACCGGGGAGCTGTTTTTT; clone size: .; J gene: TRBJ2-2; V gene: TRBV5-6; D gene: .
CDR3 protein: CAWVSGPSYNEQFF; CDR3 DNA: TGTGCCTGGGTGAGCGGACCCTCCTACAATGAGCAGTTCTTC; clone size: .; J gene: TRBJ2-1; V gene: TRBV30; D gene: .
CDR3 protein: CASRDGRYEQYF; CDR3 DNA: TGTGCCAGCCGAGACGGGCGGTACGAGCAGTACTTC; clone size: .; J gene: TRBJ2-7; V gene: TRBV19; D gene: .
CDR3 protein: CASSSLAGDAYNEQFF; CDR3 DNA: TGTGCCAGCAGTTCGTTAGCGGGAGACGCCTACAATGAGCAGTTCTTC; clone size: .; J gene: TRBJ2-1; V gene: TRBV27; D gene: TRBD2
CDR3 protein: CASSLAGREGYTF; CDR3 DNA: TGTGCCAGCAGCTTAGCGGGGAGGGAAGGCTACACCTTC; clone size: once; J gene: TRBJ1-2; V gene: TRBV7-9; D gene: .
CDR3 protein: CASSDTREQYF; CDR3 DNA: TGTGCCAGCAGTGATACGAGGGAGCAGTACTTC; clone size: once; J gene: TRBJ2-7; V gene: TRBV25-1; D gene: .
CDR3 protein: CASSPGTLSEQFF; CDR3 DNA: TGCGCCAGCAGCCCCGGGACACTAAGTGAGCAGTTCTTC; clone size: .; J gene: TRBJ2-1; V gene: TRBV4-3; D gene: .
CDR3 protein: CASSLGTLKLGVLTF; CDR3 DNA: TGTGCCAGCAGCTTGGGAACACTTAAACTAGGCGTCCTGACTTTC; clone size: .; J gene: TRBJ2-6; V gene: TRBV5-6; D gene: .
CDR3 protein: CASGSEWVNTGELFF; CDR3 DNA: TGTGCTAGTGGTTCGGAATGGGTGAACACCGGGGAGCTGTTTTTT; clone size: .; J gene: TRBJ2-2; V gene: TRBV12-5; D gene: .
CDR3 protein: CSVPRQPLNTEAFF; CDR3 DNA: TGCAGCGTTCCACGACAGCCATTGAACACTGAAGCTTTCTTT; clone size: .; J gene: TRBJ1-1; V gene: TRBV29-1; D gene: .
CDR3 protein: CASSYTGPLGYGYTF; CDR3 DNA: TGTGCCAGCAGTTATACAGGCCCACTCGGCTATGGCTACACCTTC; clone size: .; J gene: TRBJ1-2; V gene: TRBV6-5; D gene: .
CDR3 protein: CASSETMGGISNQPQHF; CDR3 DNA: TGTGCCAGCAGTGAGACTATGGGGGGGATCAGCAATCAGCCCCAGCATTTT; clone size: .; J gene: TRBJ1-5; V gene: TRBV6-1; D gene: .
CDR3 protein: CATSRDRTGGGYGYTF; CDR3 DNA: TGTGCCACCAGCAGAGATCGTACAGGGGGAGGATATGGCTACACCTTC; clone size: .; J gene: TRBJ1-2; V gene: TRBV15; D gene: TRBD1
CDR3 protein: CASRPTSWETQYF; CDR3 DNA: TGTGCCAGCAGACCTACTAGCTGGGAGACCCAGTACTTC; clone size: .; J gene: TRBJ2-5; V gene: TRBV7-2; D gene: .
CDR3 protein: CASSELGGNQPQHF; CDR3 DNA: TGTGCCAGCAGTGAATTAGGGGGGAATCAGCCCCAGCATTTT; clone size: .; J gene: TRBJ1-5; V gene: TRBV6-1; D gene: .
CDR3 protein: CASRRQGDSPLHF; CDR3 DNA: TGTGCCAGCAGGCGACAGGGTGATTCACCCCTCCACTTT; clone size: .; J gene: TRBJ1-6; V gene: TRBV7-2; D gene: TRBD1
CDR3 protein: CASSVHGISSYNSPLHF; CDR3 DNA: TGTGCCAGCAGCGTACACGGGATCAGCTCCTATAATTCACCCCTCCACTTT; clone size: .; J gene: TRBJ1-6; V gene: TRBV9; D gene: .
CDR3 protein: CASSVQTSYNSPLHF; CDR3 DNA: TGTGCCAGCAGTGTCCAGACATCCTATAATTCACCCCTCCACTTT; clone size: .; J gene: TRBJ1-6; V gene: TRBV2; D gene: .
CDR3 protein: CSAGGVEGTEAFF; CDR3 DNA: TGCAGCGCCGGGGGGGTAGAGGGCACTGAAGCTTTCTTT; clone size: .; J gene: TRBJ1-1; V gene: TRBV29-1; D gene: .
CDR3 protein: CASGFAPSGSKTDTQYF; CDR3 DNA: TGTGCTAGTGGTTTCGCCCCTAGCGGGAGTAAGACAGATACGCAGTATTTT; clone size: .; J gene: TRBJ2-3; V gene: TRBV12-5; D gene: TRBD2
CDR3 protein: CASSPGAGYTF; CDR3 DNA: TGTGCCAGCAGTCCCGGTGCAGGCTACACCTTC; clone size: .; J gene: TRBJ1-2; V gene: TRBV12-3/TRBV12-4; D gene: .
CDR3 protein: CASSLRERTEAFF; CDR3 DNA: TGTGCCAGCAGCTTGCGGGAGCGCACTGAAGCTTTCTTT; clone size: .; J gene: TRBJ1-1; V gene: TRBV5-6; D gene: .
CDR3 protein: CASSQSQGARETQYF; CDR3 DNA: TGTGCCAGCAGCCAATCACAGGGGGCTAGAGAGACCCAGTACTTC; clone size: .; J gene: TRBJ2-5; V gene: TRBV14; D gene: TRBD1
CDR3 protein: CASSYSLAGLVTEAFF; CDR3 DNA: TGTGCCAGCAGTTATTCTTTGGCAGGGTTGGTCACTGAAGCTTTCTTT; clone size: .; J gene: TRBJ1-1; V gene: TRBV6-9; D gene: .
CDR3 protein: CASSLQGGQDTEAFF; CDR3 DNA: TGTGCCAGCAGCTTACAGGGGGGGCAGGACACTGAAGCTTTCTTT; clone size: .; J gene: TRBJ1-1; V gene: TRBV7-2; D gene: TRBD1
CDR3 protein: CASSLGARDRGNTEAFF; CDR3 DNA: TGTGCCAGCAGCTTGGGGGCCCGGGACAGGGGGAACACTGAAGCTTTCTTT; clone size: .; J gene: TRBJ1-1; V gene: TRBV5-4; D gene: TRBD1
CDR3 protein: CASKGTHQRGTQYF; CDR3 DNA: TGTGCCAGCAAAGGGACCCACCAGAGAGGGACCCAGTACTTC; clone size: .; J gene: TRBJ2-5; V gene: TRBV11-2; D gene: .
CDR3 protein: CASSTRQRGYTF; CDR3 DNA: TGTGCCAGTAGTACCCGCCAGCGGGGCTACACCTTC; clone size: .; J gene: TRBJ1-2; V gene: TRBV19; D gene: .
CDR3 protein: CASSDSSSYEQYF; CDR3 DNA: TGTGCCAGCAGTGACAGTAGCTCCTACGAGCAGTACTTC; clone size: few; J gene: TRBJ2-7; V gene: TRBV5-6; D gene: .
CDR3 protein: CASSGDSQETQYF; CDR3 DNA: TGTGCCAGCAGTGGGGACAGCCAAGAGACCCAGTACTTC; clone size: .; J gene: TRBJ2-5; V gene: TRBV2; D gene: TRBD1
CDR3 protein: CASSSTSVLTSTDTQYF; CDR3 DNA: TGCGCCAGCAGCTCAACTAGCGTTCTAACTAGCACAGATACGCAGTATTTT; clone size: .; J gene: TRBJ2-3; V gene: TRBV4-3; D gene: TRBD2
CDR3 protein: CASSYPGQPQHF; CDR3 DNA: TGTGCCAGCAGCTACCCGGGGCAGCCCCAGCATTTT; clone size: .; J gene: TRBJ1-5; V gene: TRBV5-6; D gene: .
CDR3 protein: CATSDFTPIPGQGEAFF; CDR3 DNA: TGTGCCACCAGTGATTTTACGCCTATACCAGGACAGGGTGAAGCTTTCTTT; clone size: .; J gene: TRBJ1-1; V gene: TRBV24-1; D gene: TRBD1
CDR3 protein: CASGTGNLRNTEAFF; CDR3 DNA: TGTGCCAGCGGGACAGGGAATTTGAGAAACACTGAAGCTTTCTTT; clone size: .; J gene: TRBJ1-1; V gene: TRBV7-9; D gene: TRBD1
CDR3 protein: CASSEGSASTDTQYF; CDR3 DNA: TGTGCCAGCAGTGAGGGGAGTGCTAGCACAGATACGCAGTATTTT; clone size: .; J gene: TRBJ2-3; V gene: TRBV2; D gene: .
CDR3 protein: CASSVGGSGETQYF; CDR3 DNA: TGTGCCAGCAGTGTCGGCGGGAGTGGAGAGACCCAGTACTTC; clone size: .; J gene: TRBJ2-5; V gene: TRBV2; D gene: TRBD2
CDR3 protein: CASSFGTSSYSNQPQHF; CDR3 DNA: TGTGCCAGCAGCTTTGGGACAAGCTCCTATAGCAATCAGCCCCAGCATTTT; clone size: .; J gene: TRBJ1-5; V gene: TRBV7-8; D gene: .
CDR3 protein: CASSPIDRDPDTQYF; CDR3 DNA: TGCGCCAGCAGCCCCATCGACAGGGACCCAGATACGCAGTATTTT; clone size: .; J gene: TRBJ2-3; V gene: TRBV5-1; D gene: TRBD1
CDR3 protein: CASNTGSFEKLFF; CDR3 DNA: TGTGCCAGCAACACAGGGTCCTTTGAAAAACTGTTTTTT; clone size: .; J gene: TRBJ1-4; V gene: TRBV2; D gene: .
CDR3 protein: CASSHGTGELFF; CDR3 DNA: TGTGCCAGCAGCCATGGGACCGGGGAGCTGTTTTTT; clone size: once; J gene: TRBJ2-2; V gene: TRBV27; D gene: .